The source of this T cell receptor beta chain is a study of cytotoxic CD8 clonotypes in ibrutinib-treated CLL. Study-wide points: Few clonotypes were public, and these shrank or held steady under treatment.

About this clone itself: Its matching antigen is unknown.

Only in-frame clones appear in the TCRdb table, and some are missing; sequencing was by immunoSEQ multiplex PCR. This table has 190,000 or so clones, approximately 68% appearing once. The source is a human donor with chronic lymphocytic leukemia. The sample was PBMCs, taken after 24 months of ibrutinib treatment.

In DNA, the CDR3 is TGTGCCACCGCACCGTCCACCCCAGACACAGATACGCAGTATTTT. Translated, it gives CATAPSTPDTDTQYF. The chain carries TRBV15 and TRBJ2-3; D call uncertain. Germline V CDR1 and CDR2: LNHNV, YYDKDF (reference sequence). This CDR3 has 15 residues. V lost 8 bases, J lost 2 bases, and 17 bases lay in between. Complete variable domain (other parts from reference TRBV15 and TRBJ2-3): DAMVIQNPRYQVTQFGKPVTLSCSQTLNHNVMYWYQQKSSQAPKLLFHYYDKDFNNEADTPDNFQSRRPNTSFCFLDIRSPGLGDTAMYLCATAPSTPDTDTQYFGPGTRLTVL.